Given below is one TCR beta chain in context. Antigen unknown. The sample carries other DNA sequences with the same CDR3. The CDR3 consists of 10 residues. Trimming pared 7 bases from V and 1 base from J, leaving 3 bases between. From germline, CDR1 is SQVTM and CDR2 ANQGSEA. The sample originates from a study of shared clonotypes between healthy human individuals. Whole-study context: Each donor's CD4 naive and CD4 memory cells filled three plates apiece, CD8 naive two, and CD8 memory one. Study-wide results and limits: Among the subsets, naive ones generally showed larger estimated richness than memory ones.

In the original analysis: Junction-only sequences without quality scores were provided by ImmunoSEQ, so filtering was different. Measured with immunoSEQ multiplex PCR; TCRdb has only the in-frame clones, and not every one. Clone size and V and J calls were adopted from that table, with D and trimming inferred from the DNA. The data contain about 1.5 million clones, 95% to 99% of them singletons. This chain uses TRBV29-1 with TRBJ2-3; D not resolved. The source material was naive CD4+ T cells sorted from blood. Subset specified: CD45RA+ positively selected. This TCR came from a young man in good health. CDR3 sequence (DNA): TGCAGCGGGGGCACAGATACGCAGTATTTT. Its translation: CSGGTDTQYF.